Detailed here is one T cell receptor beta chain. Its antigen is unknown. Other DNA sequences in this specimen translate into the identical CDR3. CD45RO-negative, CCR7-selected cells formed the naive CD8 fraction, which excluded terminally differentiated effector memory CD45RA+ cells. These data belong to a study of shared clonotypes between healthy human individuals. Overall study results and limits: Rarefaction showed sorted-subset sequencing was incomplete despite large depth. Relative to clonotypes present in all four donors, those not shared had lower generation probabilities. In having few donors, the study represented limited genetic and exposure-history diversity. Among a few donors, roughly 5% of naive CD4 clonotypes were found in common.

TCRdb keeps only in-frame clones here, not all; method: immunoSEQ multiplex PCR. This table has roughly 2.1 million clones, 90% to 95% appearing once. The receptor comes from a man between 18 and 35 years old in good health. Some clones in this sample may be carry-over from other donors' samples. Sequencing was done on a sample of naive CD8+ T cells from PBMCs.

The CDR3 nucleotides read TGTGCCAGCAGTCCGGGACTACCCTCCTACAATGAGCAGTTCTTC. It specifies CASSPGLPSYNEQFF. The chain employs TRBV27 and TRBJ2-1, with 7 bases aligning to TRBD2. V shed 5 bases and J 0 bases; nucleotides not matched to a gene: 4. The length of the CDR3 is 15 residues. The germline gives CDR1 MNHEY, CDR2 SMNVEV (reference sequence).